This TCR beta chain was obtained from a study of T cell changes during pregnancy in multiple sclerosis. Profiling relied on immunoSEQ multiplex PCR, and the TCRdb table lists in-frame clones only, not all of them. The sample holds about 32,000 clones, 80% to 90% seen once. There are 16 residues in the CDR3. With V trimmed by 4 bases and J by 6 bases, 15 bases remained unmatched. Germline V lookup: CDR1 MDHEN, CDR2 SYDVKM. The sequencing here drew on CD8+ T cells from peripheral blood mononuclear cells, taken in the third trimester of pregnancy. The rearrangement joins TRBV28 to TRBJ2-7; 7 bases map to TRBD1. The sequence came from a female donor with multiple sclerosis, enrolled in a pregnancy study. The CDR3 is CASSSVEGGVSGEQYF. CDR3 sequence (DNA): TGTGCCAGCAGTTCCGTGGAAGGGGGCGTAAGCGGCGAGCAGTACTTC.